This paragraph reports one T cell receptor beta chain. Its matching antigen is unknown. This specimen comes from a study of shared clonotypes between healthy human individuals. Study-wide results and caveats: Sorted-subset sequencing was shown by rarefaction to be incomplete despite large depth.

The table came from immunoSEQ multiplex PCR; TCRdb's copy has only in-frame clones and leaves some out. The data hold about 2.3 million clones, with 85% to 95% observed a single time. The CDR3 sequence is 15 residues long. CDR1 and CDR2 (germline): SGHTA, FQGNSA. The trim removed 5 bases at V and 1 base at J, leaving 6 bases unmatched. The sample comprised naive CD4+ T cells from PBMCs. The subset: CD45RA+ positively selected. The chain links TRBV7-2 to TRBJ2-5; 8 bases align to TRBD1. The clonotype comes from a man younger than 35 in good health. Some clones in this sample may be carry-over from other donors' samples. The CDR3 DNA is TGTGCCAGCAGCCTGGGACAGGTCACCCAAGAGACCCAGTACTTC. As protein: CASSLGQVTQETQYF.